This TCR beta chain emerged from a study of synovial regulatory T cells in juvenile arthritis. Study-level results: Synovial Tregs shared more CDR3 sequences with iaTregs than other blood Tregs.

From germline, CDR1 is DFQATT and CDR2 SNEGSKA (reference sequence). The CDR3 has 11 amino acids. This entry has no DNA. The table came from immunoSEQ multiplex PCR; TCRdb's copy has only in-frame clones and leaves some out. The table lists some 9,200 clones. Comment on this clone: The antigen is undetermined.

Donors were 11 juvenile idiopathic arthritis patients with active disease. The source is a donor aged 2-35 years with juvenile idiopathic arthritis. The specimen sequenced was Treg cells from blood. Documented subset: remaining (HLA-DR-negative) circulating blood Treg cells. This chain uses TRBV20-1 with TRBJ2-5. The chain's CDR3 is CSASLGETQYF.